This passage covers 20 T cell receptor beta chains from one sample sequenced in a study of regulatory T cells in long-lasting Graves disease. Specified time point: newly diagnosed GD, antithyroid drugs for less than 3 months. The TCR library was made from RNA extracted from PBMCs. Arm-PCR of CDR3 regions and iRepertoire HTBI primers were the basis on which TCR beta libraries were built. TCRdb itself ran the multiplex PCR reads through MiXCR, one entry per CDR3 protein. The sample includes approximately 540,000 distinct CDR3 sequences, around 13% seen only once; the top ten take almost 9%. The data were also submitted as part of a second study, on T cells in Graves' hyperthyroidism and ophthalmopathy.

Specimen: peripheral blood mononuclear cells (PBMCs), collected at new diagnosis, from a patient treated with antithyroid drugs. The source is a woman aged 30 to 39 with Graves disease.

This clonotype was counted ten times or more. In DNA form, the CDR3 reads TGTGCCAGCAGCCTTAACTGGGACGAGCAGTACTTC. As protein: CASSLNWDEQYF. This sequence joins TRBV9 and TRBJ2-7; D call uncertain. The CDR3 contains 12 residues. Germline assignment: CDR1 SGDLS and CDR2 YYNGEE. V was trimmed by 4 bases and J by 5 bases, leaving 10 bases between them.

This clonotype has only a few counts. The rearrangement uses TRBV4-1 and TRBJ1-6; D ambiguous. The germline V gene has CDR1 MGHRA and CDR2 YSYEKL. The V and J ends lost 3 bases and 7 bases respectively, with 16 bases between them. The CDR3 runs 16 residues. CDR3 DNA: TGCGCCAGCAGCCAGGGGTCGGGGTTCCCAAATTCACCCCTCCACTTT. Translation: CASSQGSGFPNSPLHF.

The chain joins TRBV20-1 to TRBJ2-4; 9 bases match TRBD1. Germline V gene sequence: CDR1 DFQATT, CDR2 SNEGSKA (reference sequence). The CDR3 sequence is 16 residues long. The V and J ends lost 3 bases and 5 bases, in that order; junction bases with no gene match: 11. The CDR3 nucleotides are TGCAGTGCTAGGGGTGCAGGGACAGGGAACCAAAACATTCAGTACTTC. Protein product: CSARGAGTGNQNIQYF.

This clonotype was counted many times. This chain links TRBV30 with TRBJ2-7; D is possibly TRBD1 or TRBD2 (5 bases each). The germline V gene encodes CDR1 GTSNPN and CDR2 SVGIG (reference sequence). Deletions cut 1 base from V and 7 bases from J, with 26 bases between. This CDR3 has 17 amino acids. This CDR3 reads CAWSGPQAGTAYGEQYF. Written as DNA, the CDR3 is TGTGCCTGGAGTGGCCCTCAGGCCGGGACGGCCTACGGGGAGCAGTACTTC. Using reference TRBV30 and TRBJ2-7 for the parts outside the CDR3, the full variable domain is SQTIHQWPATLVQPVGSPLSLECTVEGTSNPNLYWYRQAAGRGLQLLFYSVGIGQISSEVPQNLSASRPQDRQFILSSKKLLLSDSGFYLCAWSGPQAGTAYGEQYFGPGTRLTVT.

This clonotype was found a few times. J is TRBJ2-1 and V is TRBV6-2 or TRBV6-3; D not certain. V shed 7 bases and J shed 8 bases, with 9 bases lying between them. The CDR3 extends over 11 amino acids. The germline gives CDR1 MNHEY, CDR2 SVGEGT. The CDR3 DNA follows: TGTGCCAGCATCCAAGGCGATGAGCAGTTCTTC. Translated, it gives CASIQGDEQFF.

Many counts were recorded for this clonotype. The rearrangement joins TRBV20-1 to TRBJ2-1, with D unresolved. V was cut by 3 bases and J by 0 bases, with 15 bases left in between. The CDR3 sequence is 16 residues long. Germline CDR1 is DFQATT and CDR2 is SNEGSKA (reference sequence). The CDR3 DNA sequence: TGCAGTGCTAGTGAGCTCTTCCTAAGCTCCTACAATGAGCAGTTCTTC. Translation: CSASELFLSSYNEQFF.

This clonotype appeared a few times. A much larger clone differs from this one at a single base, so this may be a read error. As the CDR3 is not closed by the conserved phenylalanine or tryptophan, this likely results from a read error. V usage is TRBV20-1 and J usage is TRBJ1-5; a weak D match, TRBD1 (5 bases). In germline, CDR1 is DFQATT, CDR2 SNEGSKA (reference sequence). V was pared by 1 base and J by 4 bases, with 8 bases between. The CDR3 has 13 residues. DNA of the CDR3: TGCAGTGCTAGAGGAGACAGTAATCAGCCCCAGCATTCT. Residues: CSARGDSNQPQHS.

The chain is built from TRBV29-1 and TRBJ2-7; D gene uncertain. CDR3 length equals 13 residues. Germline lookup yields CDR1 SQVTM and CDR2 ANQGSEA. V lost 4 bases and J lost 6, with 16 bases in between. The CDR3: CSVVVSNPSEQYF. In nucleotides, the CDR3 is TGCAGCGTTGTGGTCTCCAACCCCTCCGAGCAGTACTTC.

This clonotype was counted ten times or more. The CDR3 is CASSQPGDKQYF. Here the CDR3 DNA reads TGTGCCAGCAGCCAACCTGGGGATAAGCAGTACTTC. This chain uses TRBV28 with TRBJ2-7, with D uncertain. Trimming shortened V by 6 bases and J by 8 bases, and 14 bases separated the two germline ends. Per germline, CDR1 MDHEN and CDR2 SYDVKM. CDR3 length equals 12 residues.

In the case of this clonotype: A far larger clone differs by one base, so this is likely a read error. The J gene is TRBJ1-5, the V gene TRBV12-3 or TRBV12-4; 7 nucleotides line up with TRBD1. The CDR3 covers 14 residues. J lost 5 bases, V lost 3 bases, and 4 bases had no gene match. DNA of the CDR3: TGTGCCAGCAGTTTGGAACAGGGGTATCAGCCCCAGCATTTT. Encoded protein: CASSLEQGYQPQHF.

The V and J genes are TRBV4-3 and TRBJ1-3; D gene ambiguous. CDR1 and CDR2 (germline): LGHNA, YSLEER. The CDR3 contains 14 residues. Between the trimmed V and J ends, which lost 4 bases and 7 bases, there was a span of 14 bases. CDR3 region: CASSPKNGWNTIYF. CDR3 DNA sequence: TGCGCCAGCAGCCCGAAGAACGGGTGGAACACCATATATTTT.

The chain is built from TRBV20-1 and TRBJ2-1; TRBD2 matches 7 bases. Unmatched junction bases numbered 11, after V lost 5 bases and J lost 4 bases. The CDR3 is 15 residues long. Per the germline V gene, CDR1 is DFQATT and CDR2 is SNEGSKA (reference sequence). This chain's CDR3 is CSACPERDPYNEQFF. CDR3 sequence (DNA): TGCAGTGCTTGTCCCGAGCGGGACCCATACAATGAGCAGTTCTTC.

This sequence joins TRBV20-1 and TRBJ2-5; TRBD1 matches 8 bases. J gave up 2 bases and V 5 bases, and 13 bases lay outside the gene matches. The CDR3 length is 16 residues. In germline, CDR1 is DFQATT, CDR2 SNEGSKA (reference sequence). CDR3 nucleotide sequence: TGCAGTGCTCACATTCCTTGGGACAGGCAGCAAGAGACCCAGTACTTC. Translation: CSAHIPWDRQQETQYF.

In its sample, this clonotype was seen many times. The rearrangement links TRBV5-6 to TRBJ1-2, with D unclear. CDR1 SGHDT and CDR2 YYEEEE come from the germline V gene. The CDR3 runs 13 residues. V was shortened by 1 base and J by 1 base, with 5 bases between the two germline ends. CDR3 bases: TGTGCCAGCAGCTTGAGAGTTAACTATGGCTACACCTTC. Translated: CASSLRVNYGYTF.

The table lists this clonotype with many counts. The chain couples TRBV28 to TRBJ2-1; a weak D match, TRBD2 (6 bases). Germline-derived CDR1 and CDR2 are MDHEN and SYDVKM. Trimming removed 2 bases at V and 0 bases at J, with 11 bases between. The CDR3 has 16 amino acids. CDR3 sequence reads: CASSLRAGSSYNEQFF. CDR3 sequence (DNA): TGTGCCAGCAGTTTACGGGCGGGGAGCTCCTACAATGAGCAGTTCTTC.

This clonotype was recorded at least ten times. This chain connects TRBV3-1 to TRBJ1-1; D might be TRBD1 (5 bases). This CDR3 has 14 residues. Germline V CDR1 and CDR2: LGHDT, YNNKEL (reference sequence). The V and J ends lost 1 base and 3 bases respectively, with 9 bases between them. Here the CDR3 reads CASSQVTAYTEAFF. The CDR3 region has the DNA TGTGCCAGCAGCCAAGTGACAGCTTACACTGAAGCTTTCTTT.

The sample holds many counts of this clonotype. This chain links TRBV15 with TRBJ1-2; a possible D gene is TRBD1 (6 bases). The CDR3 length is 15 residues. Trimming took 2 bases from V and 8 from J, leaving 18 bases between them. Germline loops: CDR1 LNHNV, CDR2 YYDKDF (reference sequence). As DNA, the CDR3 is TGTGCCACCAGCAGATCAAAAACAGGGAGAGGCGGCTACACCTTC. Amino acids: CATSRSKTGRGGYTF.

In this sample, this clonotype turned up a few times. An end of the junction does not agree with germline; a read error may underlie this. The chain has TRBV7-2 and TRBJ2-7, with 12 bases identical to TRBD2. The length of the CDR3 is 14 residues. The germline V gene has CDR1 SGHTA and CDR2 FQGNSA. The CDR3 loop is CASSLAGGPQEQYF. The CDR3 DNA sequence: TGTGCCAGCAGCCTAGCGGGAGGGCCCCAAGAGCAGTACTTC.

The chain links TRBV5-1 to TRBJ2-5; D might be TRBD2 (6 bases). V was clipped by 0 bases and J by 5 bases, with 14 bases between them. From germline, CDR1 is SGHRS and CDR2 YFSETQ. The CDR3 is made up of 15 amino acids. This chain's CDR3 is CASSLEHGGLETQYF. As DNA, the CDR3 is TGCGCCAGCAGCTTGGAGCACGGAGGGTTGGAGACCCAGTACTTC.

Many counts were recorded for this clonotype. The chain carries TRBV13 and TRBJ1-1; tentative D call: TRBD1 (5 bases). Germline CDR1 and CDR2: PRHDT and FYEKMQ (reference sequence). CDR3 length: 14 amino acids. V shed 6 bases and J shed 11 bases, with 22 bases lying between them. The CDR3 sequence: CASRGTYSGMEAFF. CDR3 DNA: TGTGCCAGCAGGGGGACTTACTCCGGGATGGAGGCTTTCTTT.